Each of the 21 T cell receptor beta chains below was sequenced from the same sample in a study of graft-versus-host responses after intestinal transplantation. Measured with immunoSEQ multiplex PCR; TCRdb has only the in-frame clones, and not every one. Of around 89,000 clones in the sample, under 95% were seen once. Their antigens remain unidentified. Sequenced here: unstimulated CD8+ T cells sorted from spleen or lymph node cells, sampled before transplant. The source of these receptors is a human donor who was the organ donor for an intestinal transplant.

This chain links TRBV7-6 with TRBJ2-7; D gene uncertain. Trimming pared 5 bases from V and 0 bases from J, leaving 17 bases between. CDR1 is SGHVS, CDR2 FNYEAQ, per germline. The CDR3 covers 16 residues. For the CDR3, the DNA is TGTGCCAGCAGCGACATTGGGTCCCCAAGCTCCTACGAGCAGTACTTC. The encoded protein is CASSDIGSPSSYEQYF.

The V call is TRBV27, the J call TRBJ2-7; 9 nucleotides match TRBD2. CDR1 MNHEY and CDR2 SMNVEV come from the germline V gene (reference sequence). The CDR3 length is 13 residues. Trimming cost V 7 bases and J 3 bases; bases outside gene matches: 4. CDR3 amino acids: CASKAGGSYEQYF. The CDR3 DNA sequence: TGTGCCAGCAAAGCGGGGGGAAGCTACGAGCAGTACTTC.

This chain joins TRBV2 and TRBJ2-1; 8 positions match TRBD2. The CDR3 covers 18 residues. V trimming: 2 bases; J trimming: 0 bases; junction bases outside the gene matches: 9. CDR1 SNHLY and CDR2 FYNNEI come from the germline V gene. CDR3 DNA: TGTGCCAGCAGTGAATTGGTCGCGGGGGGATACTCCTACAATGAGCAGTTCTTC. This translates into CASSELVAGGYSYNEQFF. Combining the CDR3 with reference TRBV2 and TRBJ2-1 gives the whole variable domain EPEVTQTPSHQVTQMGQEVILRCVPISNHLYFYWYRQILGQKVEFLVSFYNNEISEKSEIFDDQFSVERPDGSNFTLKIRSTKLEDSAMYFCASSELVAGGYSYNEQFFGPGTRLTVL.

In DNA, the CDR3 is TGTGCCAGCAGCCCCCCGACAGGAATGAACACTGAAGCTTTCTTT. Translating it yields CASSPPTGMNTEAFF. The rearrangement links TRBV7-9 to TRBJ1-1; D may be TRBD1 (6 bases). The CDR3 is 15 residues long. Germline V gene data show CDR1 as SEHNR and CDR2 as FQNEAQ (reference sequence). V was pared by 5 bases and J by 0 bases, with 13 bases between.

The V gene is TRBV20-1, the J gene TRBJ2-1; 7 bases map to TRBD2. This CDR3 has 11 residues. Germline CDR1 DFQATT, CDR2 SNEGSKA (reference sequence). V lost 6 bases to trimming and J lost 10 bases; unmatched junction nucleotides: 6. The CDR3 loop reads CSAIERGEQFF. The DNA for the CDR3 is TGCAGTGCCATCGAGCGGGGCGAGCAGTTCTTC.

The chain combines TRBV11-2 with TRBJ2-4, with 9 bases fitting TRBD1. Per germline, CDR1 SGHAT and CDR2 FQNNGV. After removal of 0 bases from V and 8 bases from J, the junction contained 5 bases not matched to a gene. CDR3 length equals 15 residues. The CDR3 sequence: CASSLEGQGSYIQYF. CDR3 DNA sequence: TGTGCCAGCAGCTTAGAGGGACAGGGCTCTTACATTCAGTACTTC.

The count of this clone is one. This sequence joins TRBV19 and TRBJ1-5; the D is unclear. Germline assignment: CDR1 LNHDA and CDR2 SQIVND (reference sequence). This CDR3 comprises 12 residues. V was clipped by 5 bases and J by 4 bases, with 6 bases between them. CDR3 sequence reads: CASSESNQPQHF. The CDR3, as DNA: TGTGCCAGTAGTGAGAGTAATCAGCCCCAGCATTTT.

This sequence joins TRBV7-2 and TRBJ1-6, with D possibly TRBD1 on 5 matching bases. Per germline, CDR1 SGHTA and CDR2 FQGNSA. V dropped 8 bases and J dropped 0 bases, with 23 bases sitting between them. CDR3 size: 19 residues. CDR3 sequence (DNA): TGTGCCAGCGGTAGAAATTGGGGCGAATCGAGCTCCTATAATTCACCCCTCCACTTT. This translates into CASGRNWGESSSYNSPLHF. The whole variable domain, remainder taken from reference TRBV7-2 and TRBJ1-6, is GAGVSQSPSNKVTEKGKDVELRCDPISGHTALYWYRQSLGQGLEFLIYFQGNSAPDKSGLPSDRFSAERTGGSVSTLTIQRTQQEDSAVYLCASGRNWGESSSYNSPLHFGNGTRLTVT.

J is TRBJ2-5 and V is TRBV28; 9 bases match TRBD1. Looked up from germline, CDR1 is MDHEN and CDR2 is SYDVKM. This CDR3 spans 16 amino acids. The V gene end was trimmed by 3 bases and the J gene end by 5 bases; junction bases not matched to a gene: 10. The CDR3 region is CASSFLTGGRPETQYF. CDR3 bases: TGTGCCAGCAGTTTTCTCACAGGGGGCCGACCGGAGACCCAGTACTTC.

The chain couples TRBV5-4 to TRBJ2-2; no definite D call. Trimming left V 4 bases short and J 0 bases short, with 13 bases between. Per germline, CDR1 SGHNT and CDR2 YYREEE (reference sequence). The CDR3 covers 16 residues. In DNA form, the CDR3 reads TGTGCCAGCAGCCCTTTCGGAGTTTCGAACACCGGGGAGCTGTTTTTT. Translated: CASSPFGVSNTGELFF.

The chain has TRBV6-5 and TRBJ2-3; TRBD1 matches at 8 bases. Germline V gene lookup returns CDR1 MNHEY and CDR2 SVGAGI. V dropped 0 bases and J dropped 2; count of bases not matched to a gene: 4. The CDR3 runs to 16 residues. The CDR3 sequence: CASSYSSTGDTDTQYF. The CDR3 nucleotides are TGTGCCAGCAGTTACTCCTCGACAGGGGACACAGATACGCAGTATTTT.

CDR3 in amino acids: CASSVVPTEETQYF. The CDR3 DNA reads TGTGCCAGCAGCGTAGTACCCACAGAAGAGACCCAGTACTTC. The chain combines TRBV9 with TRBJ2-5; D gene ambiguous. V lost 0 bases, J lost 3 bases, and 9 bases lay in between. Germline assignment: CDR1 SGDLS and CDR2 YYNGEE. The CDR3 is 14 residues long.

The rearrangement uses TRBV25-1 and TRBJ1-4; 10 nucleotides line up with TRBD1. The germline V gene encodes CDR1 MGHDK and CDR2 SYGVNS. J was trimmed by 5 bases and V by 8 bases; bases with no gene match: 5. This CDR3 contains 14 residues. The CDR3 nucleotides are TGTGCCAGCGGTTGGACAGGGGGAAATGAAAAACTGTTTTTT. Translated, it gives CASGWTGGNEKLFF. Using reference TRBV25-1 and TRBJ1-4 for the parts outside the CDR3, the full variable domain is EADIYQTPRYLVIGTGKKITLECSQTMGHDKMYWYQQDPGMELHLIHYSYGVNSTEKGDLSSESTVSRIRTEHFPLTLESARPSHTSQYLCASGWTGGNEKLFFGSGTQLSVL.

Here the CDR3 DNA reads TGTGCCAGCCGACAGAGCAATCAGCCCCAGCATTTT. Translated, it gives CASRQSNQPQHF. The chain carries TRBV6-1 and TRBJ1-5; maybe TRBD1 (5 bases). This CDR3 is built from 12 residues. Germline CDR1 and CDR2: MNHNS and SASEGT. V lost 8 bases and J 1 base, leaving 6 bases between the germline ends.

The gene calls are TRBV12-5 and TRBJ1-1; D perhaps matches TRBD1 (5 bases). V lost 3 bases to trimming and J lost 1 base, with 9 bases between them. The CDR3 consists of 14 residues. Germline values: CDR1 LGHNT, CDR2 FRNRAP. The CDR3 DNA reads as TGTGCTAGTGGTTTAGGGGCTACGAACACTGAAGCTTTCTTT. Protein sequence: CASGLGATNTEAFF.

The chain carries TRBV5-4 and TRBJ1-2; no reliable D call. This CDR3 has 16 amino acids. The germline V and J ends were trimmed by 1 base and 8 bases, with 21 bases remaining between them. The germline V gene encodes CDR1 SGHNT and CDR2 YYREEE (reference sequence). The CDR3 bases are TGTGCCAGCAGCTTGTTTTATCGGGGAACGGGGTCGGGCTACACCTTC. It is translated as CASSLFYRGTGSGYTF.

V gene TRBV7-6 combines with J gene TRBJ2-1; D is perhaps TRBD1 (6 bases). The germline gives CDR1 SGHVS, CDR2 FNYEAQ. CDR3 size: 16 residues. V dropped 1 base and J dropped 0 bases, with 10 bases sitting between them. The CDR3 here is CASSLGQASSYNEQFF. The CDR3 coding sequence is TGTGCCAGCAGCTTAGGACAGGCTAGCTCCTACAATGAGCAGTTCTTC.

The CDR3 region has the DNA TGTGCCAGCAGCCCGACCGGGACAGGGCTGGAGACCCAGTACTTC. Translating gives CASSPTGTGLETQYF. The V and J genes are TRBV7-3 and TRBJ2-5, with 9 bases matching TRBD1. This CDR3 has 15 residues. Trimming took 5 bases from V and 5 from J; bases not matched to a gene: 9. Germline V gene data show CDR1 as SGHTA and CDR2 as FQGTGA.

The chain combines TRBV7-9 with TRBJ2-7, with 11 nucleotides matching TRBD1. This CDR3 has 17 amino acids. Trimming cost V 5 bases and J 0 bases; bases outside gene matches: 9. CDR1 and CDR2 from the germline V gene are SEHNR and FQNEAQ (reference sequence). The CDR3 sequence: CASSRKGQGVSSYEQYF. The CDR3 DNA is TGTGCCAGCAGCCGAAAGGGACAGGGGGTTTCCTCCTACGAGCAGTACTTC.

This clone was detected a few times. The CDR3 DNA reads as TGTGCCAGCAGCTCGGGGGGGAGAACTGAAGCTTTCTTT. It specifies CASSSGGRTEAFF. V and J are TRBV6-5 and TRBJ1-1; D perhaps matches TRBD1 (5 bases). Per the germline V gene, CDR1 is MNHEY and CDR2 is SVGAGI. With 6 bases removed from V and 5 bases from J, the gap between germline ends came to 13 bases. The CDR3 length is 13 residues.

This CDR3 is CASSLGHNYNEQFF. The CDR3 DNA sequence: TGTGCCAGCAGCTTAGGACACAACTACAATGAGCAGTTCTTC. This chain links TRBV11-2 with TRBJ2-1; D gene ambiguous. Germline CDR1 SGHAT, CDR2 FQNNGV. The CDR3 is 14 residues long. V was cut by 1 base and J by 3 bases, with 7 bases left in between.